These T cell receptor beta chains were read from a single sample in a study of cytotoxic CD8 clonotypes in ibrutinib-treated CLL. Profiled with immunoSEQ multiplex PCR; TCRdb holds only in-frame clones, not every one. Of under 300,000 clones listed, roughly 74% were seen once; the top ten hold approximately 15%. The material sequenced was PBMCs, taken after 24 months of ibrutinib treatment. The source of these receptors is a human donor with chronic lymphocytic leukemia. Both conserved end residues are part of each CDR3. D genes are given only for firm matches.

CATSDRSGDTQYF,TRBV19,NA
CASSQEWGATEAFF,TRBV4-2,NA
CASSSSGTSYNEQFF,TRBV19,TRBD2
CAISGGAANTGELFF,TRBV10-3,NA
CASSQDRWRGYTF,TRBV11-2,TRBD1
CASSPGSGRDTQYF,TRBV7-9,TRBD2
CASSLQRVSYNEQFF,TRBV28,NA
CASTEAGQGVYEQYF,TRBV19,TRBD1
CASSVLAGQETQYF,TRBV6-1,TRBD2
CASSQDRALGNEQFF,TRBV28,TRBD1
CASSPWLGYEQYF,TRBV7-8,NA
CASSPPTGGRGYTF,TRBV28,TRBD1
CASSPSMNTEAFF,TRBV6-5,NA
CSVDDRDRSYEQYF,TRBV29-1,TRBD1
CASSPLDRGGRAFF,TRBV6-6,TRBD1
CASSLGGTSGNYEQYF,TRBV11-2,TRBD2
CASSYRTGGYGYTF,TRBV6-5,TRBD1
CASAPGPSSTEAFF,TRBV11-2,NA
CASSLWGQGTDTQYF,TRBV5-1,TRBD1
CASSHRAGYEQYF,TRBV19,NA
CASSGWQGGSGELFF,TRBV27,NA
CASSVTSGGVYEQYF,TRBV7-8,TRBD2
CASSLPQGGVAFF,TRBV27,NA